Sequencing of this TCR beta chain was carried out in a study of T cell responses to AZD1222 COVID-19 vaccine. Findings of the study overall: Possibly, clonal diversity was underestimated; donors were largely white British and included more females. Sampling captured repertoires only after the peak T cell response. Vaccination with two AZD1222 doses was followed by a rise in Spike-specific TCR breadth and depth. A reported finding is that nearly half of spike-specific TCRs target unmutated variant regions.

Measured with immunoSEQ multiplex PCR; TCRdb has only the in-frame clones, and not every one. This repertoire shows about 170,000 clones, 90% found once; its top ten account for less than 3%. The CDR3 runs 17 residues. In germline, CDR1 is MNHEY, CDR2 SMNVEV (reference sequence). Trimming stripped 3 bases from V and 2 bases from J, with 20 bases between. With respect to this clone: Antigen: not known.

The starting material was peripheral blood, obtained on day 0 of AZD1222 vaccination. The source is an adult in good health. The chain recombines TRBV27 with TRBJ2-7, with a possible D match to TRBD1 (7 bases). The chain's CDR3 is CASSFRGTAIPPYEQYF. The DNA for the CDR3 is TGTGCCAGCAGTTTCCGGGGGACAGCCATACCGCCCTACGAGCAGTACTTC.